A selection of T cell receptor beta chains follows, all from one sample in a study of blood T cells in healthy people across ages. TCRdb fed the 5' RACE reads into MiXCR, producing one record per CDR3 protein. The sample gives roughly 570,000 distinct CDR3 sequences, 27% of which show up once; less than 20% is in the top ten. The source material was blood. Receptors were obtained from a woman in her 70s in good health. Each CDR3 is given with its conserved first and last residue. A D gene is named only where the DNA matches it firmly. Only part of the rows carry a size: once, few, many, or a class if the clone is expanded.

d_gene: NA; j_gene: TRBJ1-2; v_gene: TRBV5-1; abundance: NA; CDR3nt: TGCGCCAGCAGCTTGAATTACAGGGATGGCTACACCTTC; CDR3aa: CASSLNYRDGYTF
d_gene: TRBD2; j_gene: TRBJ2-3; v_gene: TRBV9; abundance: few; CDR3nt: TGTGCCAGCAGCGTGAGCGGGGCACGCTCAGATACGCAGTATTTT; CDR3aa: CASSVSGARSDTQYF
d_gene: TRBD2; j_gene: TRBJ2-1; v_gene: TRBV20-1; abundance: NA; CDR3nt: TGCAGTGCTAGAGATAATAGCGGGGGAGGATACAATGAGCAGTTCTTC; CDR3aa: CSARDNSGGGYNEQFF
d_gene: NA; j_gene: TRBJ1-2; v_gene: TRBV7-2; abundance: NA; CDR3nt: TGTGCCAGCAGCTTATCCAACGGGGGGTATGGCTACACCTTC; CDR3aa: CASSLSNGGYGYTF
d_gene: TRBD1; j_gene: TRBJ2-3; v_gene: TRBV5-1; abundance: NA; CDR3nt: TGCGCCAGCAGCCTCGACAGGGGGCAGACAGATACGCAGTATTTT; CDR3aa: CASSLDRGQTDTQYF
d_gene: NA; j_gene: TRBJ1-4; v_gene: TRBV29-1; abundance: NA; CDR3nt: TGCAGCGTTGATGACTCAGGAAAACTGTTTTTT; CDR3aa: CSVDDSGKLFF
d_gene: NA; j_gene: TRBJ2-5; v_gene: TRBV2; abundance: many; CDR3nt: TGTGCCAGCAGTGTAAACAGGGACCAAGAGACCCAGTACTTC; CDR3aa: CASSVNRDQETQYF
d_gene: NA; j_gene: TRBJ2-5; v_gene: TRBV5-1; abundance: few; CDR3nt: TGCGCCAGCAGCCGTGCCCTAGTGGGGGAAGGAGAGACCCAGTACTTC; CDR3aa: CASSRALVGEGETQYF
d_gene: TRBD1; j_gene: TRBJ2-3; v_gene: TRBV5-1; abundance: NA; CDR3nt: TGCGCCAGCTCACAGGGGTCTGGCACAGATACGCAGTATTTT; CDR3aa: CASSQGSGTDTQYF
d_gene: TRBD1; j_gene: TRBJ2-5; v_gene: TRBV11-2; abundance: NA; CDR3nt: TGTGCCAGCAGCTTCCAGGGACAGAACCAAGAGACCCAGTACTTC; CDR3aa: CASSFQGQNQETQYF
d_gene: NA; j_gene: TRBJ2-5; v_gene: TRBV28; abundance: many; CDR3nt: TGTGCCAGCAGTGCCCCGGGGGGCGTCCTTGAGACCCAGTACTTC; CDR3aa: CASSAPGGVLETQYF
d_gene: NA; j_gene: TRBJ1-1; v_gene: TRBV14; abundance: NA; CDR3nt: TGTGCCAGCACCCGTTATGGGGGCCACACTGAAGCTTTCTTT; CDR3aa: CASTRYGGHTEAFF
d_gene: NA; j_gene: TRBJ1-2; v_gene: TRBV20-1; abundance: few; CDR3nt: TGCAGTGCTAGACGAGAAAACTATGGCTACACCTTC; CDR3aa: CSARRENYGYTF
d_gene: TRBD2; j_gene: TRBJ2-1; v_gene: TRBV19; abundance: NA; CDR3nt: TGTGCCACCCAGCGGGGGGCCTACAATGAGCAGTTCTTC; CDR3aa: CATQRGAYNEQFF
d_gene: NA; j_gene: TRBJ1-3; v_gene: TRBV7-9; abundance: few; CDR3nt: TGTGCCAGCAGCTTACGTTCCAGTTTGATCTCTGGAAACACCATATATTTT; CDR3aa: CASSLRSSLISGNTIYF
d_gene: TRBD2; j_gene: TRBJ2-5; v_gene: TRBV20-1; abundance: NA; CDR3nt: TGCAGTGCTAGCCGCGGGGGGGAGATCAAGACCCAGTACTTC; CDR3aa: CSASRGGEIKTQYF
d_gene: NA; j_gene: TRBJ2-7; v_gene: TRBV11-2; abundance: many; CDR3nt: TGTGCCAGCAGCCCCCTGGGCCGCCAAGGGCCTTGGGAGCAGTACTTC; CDR3aa: CASSPLGRQGPWEQYF
d_gene: TRBD1; j_gene: TRBJ2-7; v_gene: TRBV11-1; abundance: few; CDR3nt: TGTGCCAGCAGCGTAAACAGGGGCCCCGTCTACGAGCAGTACTTC; CDR3aa: CASSVNRGPVYEQYF
d_gene: TRBD1; j_gene: TRBJ1-2; v_gene: TRBV7-9; abundance: NA; CDR3nt: TGTGCCAGCAGCGACAGGGTGGGCTATGGCTACACCTTC; CDR3aa: CASSDRVGYGYTF
d_gene: TRBD1; j_gene: TRBJ1-4; v_gene: TRBV25-1; abundance: NA; CDR3nt: TGTGCCAGCAGTGAATATAGTAGGACAGGGCGCAAACTGTTTTTT; CDR3aa: CASSEYSRTGRKLFF
d_gene: NA; j_gene: TRBJ2-5; v_gene: TRBV24-1; abundance: few; CDR3nt: TGTGCCACCAGTGCCCAAACCGCCACTGAACAAGAGACCCAGTACTTC; CDR3aa: CATSAQTATEQETQYF
d_gene: NA; j_gene: TRBJ1-2; v_gene: TRBV20-1; abundance: NA; CDR3nt: TGCAGTGCTAGGGATACAGTGAACTATGGCTACACCTTC; CDR3aa: CSARDTVNYGYTF
d_gene: NA; j_gene: TRBJ2-7; v_gene: TRBV12-3/TRBV12-4; abundance: NA; CDR3nt: TGTGCCAGCAGCCCAAACAGCGAAACTACCTACGAGCAGTACTTC; CDR3aa: CASSPNSETTYEQYF
d_gene: NA; j_gene: TRBJ2-2; v_gene: TRBV20-1; abundance: NA; CDR3nt: TGCAGTGCTAGAGTGCCAGCGGGCACCGGGGAGCTGTTTTTT; CDR3aa: CSARVPAGTGELFF
d_gene: TRBD2; j_gene: TRBJ2-1; v_gene: TRBV20-1; abundance: few; CDR3nt: TGCAGTGCCAGAGATCAACTAGCGGGGGCTAGCTCCTACAATGAGCAGTTCTTC; CDR3aa: CSARDQLAGASSYNEQFF
d_gene: TRBD2; j_gene: TRBJ2-5; v_gene: TRBV9; abundance: NA; CDR3nt: TGTGCCAGCAGCGTAGAACGCGGGGGGCAATCCCAGTACTTC; CDR3aa: CASSVERGGQSQYF
d_gene: NA; j_gene: TRBJ1-2; v_gene: TRBV6-5; abundance: NA; CDR3nt: TGTGCCAGCAGAAACCGAGACCCGAGCGGCTACACCTTC; CDR3aa: CASRNRDPSGYTF
d_gene: NA; j_gene: TRBJ1-2; v_gene: TRBV20-1; abundance: once; CDR3nt: TGCAGTGCTAGAACGGGGGCCTCAAGGGTTGGCTACACCTTC; CDR3aa: CSARTGASRVGYTF
d_gene: NA; j_gene: TRBJ2-1; v_gene: TRBV5-5; abundance: few; CDR3nt: TGTGCCAGCAGCTTGGCCAGAAGCGCCGGATACAATGAGCAGTTCTTC; CDR3aa: CASSLARSAGYNEQFF
d_gene: TRBD1; j_gene: TRBJ1-6; v_gene: TRBV12-3/TRBV12-4; abundance: few; CDR3nt: TGTGCCAGCAGTCCTAGGGACAGCCGGAATTCACCCCTCCACTTT; CDR3aa: CASSPRDSRNSPLHF
d_gene: NA; j_gene: TRBJ1-2; v_gene: TRBV20-1; abundance: NA; CDR3nt: TGCAGTGCCATCACCTACAGGGAAGGCTACACCTTC; CDR3aa: CSAITYREGYTF
d_gene: NA; j_gene: TRBJ2-2; v_gene: TRBV6-2/TRBV6-3; abundance: NA; CDR3nt: TGTGCCAGCACTTACACCGGGGAGCTGTTTTTT; CDR3aa: CASTYTGELFF
d_gene: TRBD1; j_gene: TRBJ2-2; v_gene: TRBV6-5; abundance: NA; CDR3nt: TGTGCCAGCAGGCGACAGGGGGAAACCGGGGAGCTGTTTTTT; CDR3aa: CASRRQGETGELFF
d_gene: NA; j_gene: TRBJ2-3; v_gene: TRBV10-3; abundance: NA; CDR3nt: TGTGCCATCAGTGGAGGTTTTAGCACAGATACGCAGTATTTT; CDR3aa: CAISGGFSTDTQYF
d_gene: NA; j_gene: TRBJ2-7; v_gene: TRBV7-9; abundance: few; CDR3nt: TGTGCCAGCAGCTTAGCAGGGGCAGGCGACGAGCAGTACTTC; CDR3aa: CASSLAGAGDEQYF
d_gene: NA; j_gene: TRBJ1-1; v_gene: TRBV25-1; abundance: NA; CDR3nt: TGTGCCAGCAGTGAATATATGGGAGACACTGAAGCTTTCTTT; CDR3aa: CASSEYMGDTEAFF
d_gene: TRBD2; j_gene: TRBJ2-3; v_gene: TRBV15; abundance: once; CDR3nt: TGTGCCACCAGCAGAGCCCGCGGGGGAGGGGATACGCAGTATTTT; CDR3aa: CATSRARGGGDTQYF
d_gene: TRBD2; j_gene: TRBJ2-2; v_gene: TRBV6-1; abundance: NA; CDR3nt: TGTGCCAGCACTAGTAGCGGGGGGGCCTTAGTCGCCGGGGAGCTGTTTTTT; CDR3aa: CASTSSGGALVAGELFF
d_gene: TRBD2; j_gene: TRBJ2-2; v_gene: TRBV9; abundance: NA; CDR3nt: TGTGCCAGCAGCACCCGGACTAGCGGGCACGGGGAGCTGTTTTTT; CDR3aa: CASSTRTSGHGELFF
d_gene: NA; j_gene: TRBJ2-1; v_gene: TRBV29-1; abundance: few; CDR3nt: TGCAGCGTAGGGGACTTCTACAATGAGCAGTTCTTC; CDR3aa: CSVGDFYNEQFF
d_gene: NA; j_gene: TRBJ1-2; v_gene: TRBV7-2; abundance: NA; CDR3nt: TGTGCCAGCAGCTTAGCAAGGGACCGCAACTATGGCTACACCTTC; CDR3aa: CASSLARDRNYGYTF
d_gene: NA; j_gene: TRBJ2-2; v_gene: TRBV9; abundance: few; CDR3nt: TGTGCCAGCAGCGTTCAGGGGTCCGGGGAGCTGTTTTTT; CDR3aa: CASSVQGSGELFF
d_gene: NA; j_gene: TRBJ1-4; v_gene: TRBV7-2; abundance: NA; CDR3nt: TGTGCCAGCAGCCCAGCGGGTCGGGGAACGAGAGAAAAACTGTTTTTT; CDR3aa: CASSPAGRGTREKLFF
d_gene: NA; j_gene: TRBJ1-2; v_gene: TRBV7-2; abundance: few; CDR3nt: TGTGCCAGCAGCCCTTCATGGGGAGCTAACTATGGCTACACCTTC; CDR3aa: CASSPSWGANYGYTF
d_gene: TRBD1; j_gene: TRBJ2-3; v_gene: TRBV6-5; abundance: NA; CDR3nt: TGTGCCAGCAGTTACTCGATGGCGACAGGGGGAAGTTGGTATTTT; CDR3aa: CASSYSMATGGSWYF
d_gene: TRBD1; j_gene: TRBJ1-2; v_gene: TRBV15; abundance: NA; CDR3nt: TGTGCCACCAGCAGAGGGACAGGGGTTAGCTATGGCTACACCTTC; CDR3aa: CATSRGTGVSYGYTF
d_gene: NA; j_gene: TRBJ1-1; v_gene: TRBV12-3/TRBV12-4; abundance: NA; CDR3nt: TGTGCCAGCAAGAAGAGGAACAGGCAGAACACTGAAGCTTTCTTT; CDR3aa: CASKKRNRQNTEAFF
d_gene: NA; j_gene: TRBJ1-6; v_gene: TRBV7-2; abundance: few; CDR3nt: TGTGCCAGCAGCTACAACGTGGGGGGGAGCTCCTATAATTCACCCCTCCACTTT; CDR3aa: CASSYNVGGSSYNSPLHF
d_gene: NA; j_gene: TRBJ1-6; v_gene: TRBV20-1; abundance: few; CDR3nt: TGCAGTGCTAGAGTGACAAATTCACCCCTCCACTTT; CDR3aa: CSARVTNSPLHF
d_gene: NA; j_gene: TRBJ1-5; v_gene: TRBV12-5; abundance: NA; CDR3nt: TGTGCTAGTGGTTTGGGTACGGGTCCCGGGAGCAATCAGCCCCAGCATTTT; CDR3aa: CASGLGTGPGSNQPQHF
d_gene: NA; j_gene: TRBJ2-1; v_gene: TRBV3-1; abundance: few; CDR3nt: TGTGCCAGCAGCTCCCGAGGGGGGAACAATGAGCAGTTCTTC; CDR3aa: CASSSRGGNNEQFF
d_gene: NA; j_gene: TRBJ2-1; v_gene: TRBV29-1; abundance: few; CDR3nt: TGCAGCGTTGGAAGGAGAAGGGGAAATGAGCAGTTCTTC; CDR3aa: CSVGRRRGNEQFF
d_gene: TRBD1; j_gene: TRBJ1-2; v_gene: TRBV24-1; abundance: NA; CDR3nt: TGTGCCACCAGTGATCCACGAACAGGGGGTCGCGTCTACACCTTC; CDR3aa: CATSDPRTGGRVYTF
d_gene: NA; j_gene: TRBJ2-5; v_gene: TRBV29-1; abundance: NA; CDR3nt: TGCAGCTCGCAGGCAGATGAAGAGACCCAGTACTTC; CDR3aa: CSSQADEETQYF
d_gene: TRBD2; j_gene: TRBJ2-3; v_gene: TRBV4-3; abundance: NA; CDR3nt: TGCGCCAGCAGCCAGGGACTAGCGGGGCCCACAGATACGCAGTATTTT; CDR3aa: CASSQGLAGPTDTQYF